This T cell receptor beta chain was identified in a study of cytomegalovirus exposure and HLA in healthy donors. The CDR3 has 14 residues. V dropped 4 bases and J dropped 5; count of bases not matched to a gene: 3. Germline V CDR1 and CDR2: MGHDK, SYGVNS. With 60 Vbeta and 13 Jbeta primers, the PCR was carried out. The repertoire was sequenced with immunoSEQ multiplex PCR; TCRdb's copy has only in-frame clones and lacks some. Its clone listing holds 100,000 to 150,000 clones. This clonotype was obtained from a woman in her forties in good health and CMV-seropositive. Sequencing input: PBMCs. V usage is TRBV25-1 and J usage is TRBJ2-2; TRBD1 matches 8 bases. Written as DNA, the CDR3 is TGTGCCAGCAGTGGGACAGGGTATACCGGGGAGCTGTTTTTT. Translation: CASSGTGYTGELFF. Looking up the rest from reference TRBV25-1 and TRBJ2-2 gives the full variable domain: EADIYQTPRYLVIGTGKKITLECSQTMGHDKMYWYQQDPGMELHLIHYSYGVNSTEKGDLSSESTVSRIRTEHFPLTLESARPSHTSQYLCASSGTGYTGELFFGEGSRLTVL.